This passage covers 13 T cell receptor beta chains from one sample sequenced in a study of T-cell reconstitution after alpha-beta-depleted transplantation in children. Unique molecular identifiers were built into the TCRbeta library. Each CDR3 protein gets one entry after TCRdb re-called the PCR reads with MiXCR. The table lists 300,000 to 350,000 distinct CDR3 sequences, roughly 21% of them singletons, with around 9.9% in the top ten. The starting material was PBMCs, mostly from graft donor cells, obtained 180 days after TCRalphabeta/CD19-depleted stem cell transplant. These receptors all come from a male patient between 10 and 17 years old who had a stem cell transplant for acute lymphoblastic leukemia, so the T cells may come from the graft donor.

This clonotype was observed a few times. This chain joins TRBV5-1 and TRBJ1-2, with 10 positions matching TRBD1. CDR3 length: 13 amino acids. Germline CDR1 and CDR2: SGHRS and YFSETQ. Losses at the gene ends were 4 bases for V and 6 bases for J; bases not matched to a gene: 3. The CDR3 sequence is CASSPGTGDGYTF. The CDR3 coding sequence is TGCGCCAGCAGCCCCGGGACAGGGGATGGCTACACCTTC.

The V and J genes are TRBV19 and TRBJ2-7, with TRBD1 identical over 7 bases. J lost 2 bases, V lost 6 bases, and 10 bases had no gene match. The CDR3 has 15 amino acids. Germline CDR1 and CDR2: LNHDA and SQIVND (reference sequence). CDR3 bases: TGTGCCAGTAGACGGGCCGGGACAGTAACCTACGAGCAGTACTTC. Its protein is CASRRAGTVTYEQYF.

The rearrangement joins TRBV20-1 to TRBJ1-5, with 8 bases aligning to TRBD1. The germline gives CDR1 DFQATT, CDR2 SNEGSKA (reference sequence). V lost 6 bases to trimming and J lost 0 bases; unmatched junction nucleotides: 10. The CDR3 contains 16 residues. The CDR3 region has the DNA TGCAGTGCCTCGGACAGGGTCGTAGGTAGCAATCAGCCCCAGCATTTT. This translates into CSASDRVVGSNQPQHF.

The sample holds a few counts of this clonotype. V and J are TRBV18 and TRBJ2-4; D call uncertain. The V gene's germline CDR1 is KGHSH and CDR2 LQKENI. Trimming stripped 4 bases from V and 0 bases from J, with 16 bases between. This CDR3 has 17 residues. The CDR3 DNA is TGTGCCAGCTCACAGAGGACGGATCCCTTAGCCAAAAACATTCAGTACTTC. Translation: CASSQRTDPLAKNIQYF. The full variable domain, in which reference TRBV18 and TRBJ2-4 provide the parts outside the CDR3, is NAGVMQNPRHLVRRRGQEARLRCSPMKGHSHVYWYRQLPEEGLKFMVYLQKENIIDESGMPKERFSAEFPKEGPSILRIQQVVRGDSAAYFCASSQRTDPLAKNIQYFGAGTRLSVL.

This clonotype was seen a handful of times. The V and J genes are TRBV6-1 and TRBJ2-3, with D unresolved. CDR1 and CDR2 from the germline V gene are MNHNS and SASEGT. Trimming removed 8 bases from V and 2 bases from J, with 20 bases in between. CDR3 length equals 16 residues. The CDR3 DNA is TGTGCCAGCCCCCACCAACCTTGGGAATCCACAGATACGCAGTATTTT. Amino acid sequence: CASPHQPWESTDTQYF.

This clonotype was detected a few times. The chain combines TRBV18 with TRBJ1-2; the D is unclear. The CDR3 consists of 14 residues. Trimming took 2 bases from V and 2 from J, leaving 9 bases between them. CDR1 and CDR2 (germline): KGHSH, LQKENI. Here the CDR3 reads CASSPTVKNYGYTF. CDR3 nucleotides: TGTGCCAGCTCACCAACGGTGAAGAACTATGGCTACACCTTC.

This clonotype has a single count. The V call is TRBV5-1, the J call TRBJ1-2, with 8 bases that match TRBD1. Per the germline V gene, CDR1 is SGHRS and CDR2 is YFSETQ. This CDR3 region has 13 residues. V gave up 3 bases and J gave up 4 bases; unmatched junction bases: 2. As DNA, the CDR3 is TGCGCCAGCAGCTGGACAGGGCTCTATGGCTACACCTTC. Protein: CASSWTGLYGYTF.

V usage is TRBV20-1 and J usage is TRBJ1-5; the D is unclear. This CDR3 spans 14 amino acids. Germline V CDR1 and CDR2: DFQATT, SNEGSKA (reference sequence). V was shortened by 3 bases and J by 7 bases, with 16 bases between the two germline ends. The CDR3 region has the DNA TGCAGTGCTAGGGATGGACTTATCGGACAGCCCCAGCATTTT. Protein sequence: CSARDGLIGQPQHF.

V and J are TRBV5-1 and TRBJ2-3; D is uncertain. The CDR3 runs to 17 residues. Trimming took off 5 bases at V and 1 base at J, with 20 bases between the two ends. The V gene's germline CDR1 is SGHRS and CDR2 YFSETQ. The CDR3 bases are TGCGCCAGCAGTACAAGGCGGCAGACCCCTGGCACAGATACGCAGTATTTT. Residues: CASSTRRQTPGTDTQYF. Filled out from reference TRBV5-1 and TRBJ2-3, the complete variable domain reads KAGVTQTPRYLIKTRGQQVTLSCSPISGHRSVSWYQQTPGQGLQFLFEYFSETQRNKGNFPGRFSGRQFSNSRSEMNVSTLELGDSALYLCASSTRRQTPGTDTQYFGPGTRLTVL.

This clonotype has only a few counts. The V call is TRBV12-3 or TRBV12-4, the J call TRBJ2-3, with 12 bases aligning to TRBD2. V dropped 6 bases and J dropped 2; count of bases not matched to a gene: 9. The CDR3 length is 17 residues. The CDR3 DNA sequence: TGTGCCAGCAGGGATGGACTAGCGGGATTAACCACAGATACGCAGTATTTT. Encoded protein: CASRDGLAGLTTDTQYF.

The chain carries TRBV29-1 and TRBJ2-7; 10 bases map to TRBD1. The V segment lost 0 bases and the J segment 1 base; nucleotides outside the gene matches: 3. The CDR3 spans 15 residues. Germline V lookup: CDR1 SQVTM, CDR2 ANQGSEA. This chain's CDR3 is CSVEEDRGGSYEQYF. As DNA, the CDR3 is TGCAGCGTTGAAGAGGACAGGGGGGGGTCCTACGAGCAGTACTTC.

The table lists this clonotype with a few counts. The CDR3 reads CASSLGGNYNEQFF. CDR3 DNA sequence: TGTGCCAGCAGCTTAGGGGGAAACTACAATGAGCAGTTCTTC. This chain links TRBV7-9 with TRBJ2-1; no definite D call. The V gene's germline CDR1 is SEHNR and CDR2 FQNEAQ (reference sequence). The CDR3 contains 14 residues. V shed 1 base and J shed 3 bases, with 7 bases lying between them.

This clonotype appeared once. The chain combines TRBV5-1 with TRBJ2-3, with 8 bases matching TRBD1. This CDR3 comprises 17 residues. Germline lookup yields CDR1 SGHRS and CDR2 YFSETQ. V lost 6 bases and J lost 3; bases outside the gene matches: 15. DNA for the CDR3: TGCGCCAGCAACCTAACCGTGACAGGGGTAGGGACAGATACGCAGTATTTT. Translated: CASNLTVTGVGTDTQYF. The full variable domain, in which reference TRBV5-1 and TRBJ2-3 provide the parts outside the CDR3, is KAGVTQTPRYLIKTRGQQVTLSCSPISGHRSVSWYQQTPGQGLQFLFEYFSETQRNKGNFPGRFSGRQFSNSRSEMNVSTLELGDSALYLCASNLTVTGVGTDTQYFGPGTRLTVL.